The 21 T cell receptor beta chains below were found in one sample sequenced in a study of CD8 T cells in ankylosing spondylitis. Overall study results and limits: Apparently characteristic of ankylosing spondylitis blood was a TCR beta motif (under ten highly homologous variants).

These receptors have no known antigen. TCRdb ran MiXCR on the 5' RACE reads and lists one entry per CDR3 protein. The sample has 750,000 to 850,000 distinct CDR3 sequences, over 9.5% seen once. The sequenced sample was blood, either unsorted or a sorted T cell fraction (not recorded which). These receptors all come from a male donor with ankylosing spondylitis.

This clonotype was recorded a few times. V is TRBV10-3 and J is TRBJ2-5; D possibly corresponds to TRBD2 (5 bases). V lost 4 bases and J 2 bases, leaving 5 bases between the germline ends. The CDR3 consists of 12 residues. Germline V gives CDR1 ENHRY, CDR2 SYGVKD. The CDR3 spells CAISAGQETQYF. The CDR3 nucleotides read TGTGCCATCAGTGCGGGGCAAGAGACCCAGTACTTC.

The CDR3 reads CASRGGTTQYF. CDR3 coding DNA: TGTGCCAGCAGGGGCGGCACGACCCAGTACTTC. V is TRBV5-8 and J is TRBJ2-5; D gene uncertain. The V gene lost 5 bases and the J gene lost 7 bases, with 9 bases spanning the gap. The CDR3 sequence is 11 residues long. CDR1 is SGHTS, CDR2 YDEGEE, per germline.

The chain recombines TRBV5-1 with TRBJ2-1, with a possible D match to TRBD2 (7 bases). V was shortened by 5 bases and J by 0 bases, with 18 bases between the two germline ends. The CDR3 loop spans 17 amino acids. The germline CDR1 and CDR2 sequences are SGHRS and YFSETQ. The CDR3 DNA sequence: TGCGCCAGCAGGAGGGGGGGTTCTCCTTCCTCCTACAATGAGCAGTTCTTC. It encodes CASRRGGSPSSYNEQFF.

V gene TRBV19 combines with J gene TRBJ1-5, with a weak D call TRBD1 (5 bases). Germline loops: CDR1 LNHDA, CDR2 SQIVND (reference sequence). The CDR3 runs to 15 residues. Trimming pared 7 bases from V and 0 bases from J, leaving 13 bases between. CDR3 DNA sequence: TGTGCCAGTATAGCGCAGGGAGATAGCAATCAGCCCCAGCATTTT. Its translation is CASIAQGDSNQPQHF.

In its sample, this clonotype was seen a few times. The CDR3 DNA reads as TGCAGTGCTAAGCGGGGGGGTCTCTACAATGAGCAGTTCTTC. As protein: CSAKRGGLYNEQFF. The genes are TRBV20-1 and TRBJ2-1; 10 bases map to TRBD2. Germline V CDR1 and CDR2: DFQATT, SNEGSKA (reference sequence). The V segment lost 4 bases and the J segment 3 bases; nucleotides outside the gene matches: 3. This CDR3 region has 14 residues.

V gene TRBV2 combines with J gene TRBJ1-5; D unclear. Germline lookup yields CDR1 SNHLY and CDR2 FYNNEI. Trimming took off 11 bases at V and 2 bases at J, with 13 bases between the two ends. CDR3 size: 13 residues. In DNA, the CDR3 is TGTGCCGGAGGCCGATGGGGCAATCAGCCCCAGCATTTT. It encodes CAGGRWGNQPQHF.

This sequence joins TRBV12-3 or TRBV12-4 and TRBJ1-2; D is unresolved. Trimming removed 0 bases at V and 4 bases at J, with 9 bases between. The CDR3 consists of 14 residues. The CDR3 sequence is CASSLARGSYGYTF. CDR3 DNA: TGTGCCAGCAGTTTAGCGCGGGGATCCTATGGCTACACCTTC.

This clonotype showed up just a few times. The CDR3, as DNA: TGCAGGGCCGGGACAGACTATGGCTACACCTTC. This codes for CRAGTDYGYTF. This chain connects TRBV20-1 to TRBJ1-2; 7 bases align to TRBD1. Germline V gene lookup returns CDR1 DFQATT and CDR2 SNEGSKA (reference sequence). This CDR3 has 11 amino acids.

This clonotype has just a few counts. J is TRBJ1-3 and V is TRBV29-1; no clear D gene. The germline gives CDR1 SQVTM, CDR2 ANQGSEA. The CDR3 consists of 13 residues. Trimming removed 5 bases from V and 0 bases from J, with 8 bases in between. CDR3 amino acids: CSVLHSSGNTIYF. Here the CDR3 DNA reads TGCAGCGTTCTTCACAGCTCTGGAAACACCATATATTTT.

CDR3 nucleotides: TGTGCCAGCAGCTTGTACGGGGGGTCCTACAATGAGCAGTTCTTC. Translated: CASSLYGGSYNEQFF. The V and J genes are TRBV5-8 and TRBJ2-1; 7 bases are a match to TRBD2. From germline, CDR1 is SGHTS and CDR2 YDEGEE. CDR3 length: 15 residues. V shed 1 base, J shed 1 base, and the junction held 2 bases outside the gene matches.

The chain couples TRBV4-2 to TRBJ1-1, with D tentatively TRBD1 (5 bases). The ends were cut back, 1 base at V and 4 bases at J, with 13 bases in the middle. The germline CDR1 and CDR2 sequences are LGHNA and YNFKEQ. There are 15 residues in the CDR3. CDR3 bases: TGTGCCAGCAGCCAAGTACTTTCGGGGGGCACTGAAGCTTTCTTT. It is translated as CASSQVLSGGTEAFF.

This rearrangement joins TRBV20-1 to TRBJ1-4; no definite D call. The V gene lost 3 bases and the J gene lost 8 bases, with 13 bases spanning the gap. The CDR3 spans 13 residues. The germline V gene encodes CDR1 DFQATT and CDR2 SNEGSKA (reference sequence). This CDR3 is CSARTGRREKLFF. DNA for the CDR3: TGCAGTGCTAGGACGGGGAGGAGGGAAAAACTGTTTTTT.

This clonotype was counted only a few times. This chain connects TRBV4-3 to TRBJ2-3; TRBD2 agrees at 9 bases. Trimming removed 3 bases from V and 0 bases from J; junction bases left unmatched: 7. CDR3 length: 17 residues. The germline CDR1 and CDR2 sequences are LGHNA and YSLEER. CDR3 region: CASSQAAGGMSTDTQYF. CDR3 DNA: TGCGCCAGCAGCCAGGCGGCGGGGGGGATGAGCACAGATACGCAGTATTTT.

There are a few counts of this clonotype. CDR3 in amino acids: CASSQVGETQYF. DNA for the CDR3: TGTGCCAGCAGCCAAGTGGGGGAGACCCAGTACTTC. The chain employs TRBV14 and TRBJ2-5; D unclear. The CDR3 has 12 residues. Trimming shortened V by 1 base and J by 5 bases, and 5 bases separated the two germline ends. Germline CDR1 is SGHDN and CDR2 is FVKESK.

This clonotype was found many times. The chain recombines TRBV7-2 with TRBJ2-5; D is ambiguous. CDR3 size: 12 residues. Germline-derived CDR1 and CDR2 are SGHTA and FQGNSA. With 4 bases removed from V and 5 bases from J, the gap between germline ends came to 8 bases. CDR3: CASSSPFETQYF. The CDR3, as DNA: TGTGCCAGCAGCTCCCCCTTCGAGACCCAGTACTTC.

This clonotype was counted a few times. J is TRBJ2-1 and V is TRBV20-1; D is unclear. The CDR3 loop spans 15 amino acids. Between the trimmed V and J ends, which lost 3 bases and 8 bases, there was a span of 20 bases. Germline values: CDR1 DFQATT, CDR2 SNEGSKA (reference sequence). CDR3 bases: TGCAGTGCTAGTGGGCGGTTCCCTCTTACGGATGAGCAGTTCTTC. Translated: CSASGRFPLTDEQFF.

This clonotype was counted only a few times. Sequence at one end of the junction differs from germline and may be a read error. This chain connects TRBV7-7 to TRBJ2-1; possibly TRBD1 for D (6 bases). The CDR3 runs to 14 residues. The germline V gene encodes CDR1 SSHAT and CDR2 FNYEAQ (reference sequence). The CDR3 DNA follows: TGTGCTAGCAGCGTTGCCGGGACAAGTAATGAGCAGTTCTTC. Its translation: CASSVAGTSNEQFF.

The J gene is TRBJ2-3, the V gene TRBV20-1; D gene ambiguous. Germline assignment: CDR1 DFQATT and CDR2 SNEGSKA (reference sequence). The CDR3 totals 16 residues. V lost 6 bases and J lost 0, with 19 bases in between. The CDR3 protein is CSAVRPGRTSTDTQYF. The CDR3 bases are TGCAGTGCAGTCCGCCCTGGCAGAACTAGCACAGATACGCAGTATTTT.

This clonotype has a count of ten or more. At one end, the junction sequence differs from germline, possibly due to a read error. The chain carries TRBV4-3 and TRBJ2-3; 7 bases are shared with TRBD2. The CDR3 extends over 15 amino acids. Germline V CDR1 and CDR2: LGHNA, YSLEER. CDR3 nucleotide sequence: TGTGCCAGCAGCCCTAGCGCGGGAGGCACAGATACGCAGTATTTT. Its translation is CASSPSAGGTDTQYF.

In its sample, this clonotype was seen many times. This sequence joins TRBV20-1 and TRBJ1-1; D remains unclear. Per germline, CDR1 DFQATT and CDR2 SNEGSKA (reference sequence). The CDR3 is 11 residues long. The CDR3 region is CALRENTEAFF. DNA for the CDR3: TGCGCGCTAAGGGAGAACACTGAAGCTTTCTTT.

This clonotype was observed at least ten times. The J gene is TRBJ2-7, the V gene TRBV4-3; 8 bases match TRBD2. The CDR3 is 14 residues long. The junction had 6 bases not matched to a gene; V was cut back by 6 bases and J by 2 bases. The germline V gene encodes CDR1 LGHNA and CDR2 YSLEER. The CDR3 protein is CASSPTSGPYEQYF. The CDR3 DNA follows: TGCGCCAGCAGTCCTACTAGCGGACCCTACGAGCAGTACTTC.